This paragraph reports one T cell receptor beta chain. Its antigen is not identified. Treatment in this sample: roughly 18 received Ad26.COV2.S at low or high dose, single or two shots; about 5 received placebo; per-sample allocation not given. Sampling occurred on day 63 after the first vaccine or placebo injection. Whoever gave the sample was an adult aged 18-55 years in Boston. These data come from a study of Ad26.COV2.S vaccination and SARS-CoV-2 variants. About the study: Intramuscular Ad26.COV2.S doses were given once or twice, 56 days apart.

Study results and limitations: Total T cell responses, in the TCR breadth and depth analyses, may have been underestimated.

Germline loops: CDR1 SGHRS, CDR2 YFSETQ. J was trimmed by 7 bases and V by 0 bases; bases with no gene match: 10. This CDR3 comprises 18 residues. Libraries were prepared by immunoSEQ multiplex PCR; TCRdb keeps only in-frame clonotypes and omits some of them. The data contain fewer than 900,000 clones, roughly 90% of them singletons. This chain connects TRBV5-1 to TRBJ2-2; 12 bases agree with TRBD2. The clonotype was recovered from a person aged 18 to 59 who received the Ad26.COV2.S COVID-19 vaccine or a placebo. This specimen consisted of peripheral blood, obtained in a trial of Ad26.COV2.S vaccine versus placebo. This CDR3 reads CASSLEPMTSGRYGELFF. For the CDR3, the DNA is TGCGCCAGCAGCTTGGAGCCTATGACTAGCGGGAGATACGGGGAGCTGTTTTTT.